These T cell receptor beta chains were read from a single sample in a study of patients and donors after allogeneic stem cell transplantation. Each CDR3 protein is one row after TCRdb ran MiXCR on the RT-PCR reads. Of 2,500 to 3,000 distinct CDR3 sequences in the sample, 7% to 10% are singletons; the top ten hold around 9.6%. The sample taken for sequencing was blood, either unsorted or a sorted T cell fraction (not recorded which). Receptor source: a human donor who was either an allogeneic HSCT recipient or a stem cell or donor lymphocyte infusion donor (not recorded which). It is not recorded whose cells these are; they may come from a transplant donor. The CDR3 runs from the conserved cysteine through the conserved F or W. Fields, in order: clone size, D gene, J gene, V gene, CDR3 protein, CDR3 DNA. The D gene is left open where the match is weak. Size values are once, few and many counts, or a class for expanded clones, and some rows have none.

size: medium-sized
D: TRBD2
J: TRBJ2-2
V: TRBV6-5
CDR3: CASRTSGTGELFF
DNA: TGTGCCAGCAGAACTAGCGGGACCGGGGAGCTGTTTTTT

size: medium-sized
D: NA
J: TRBJ2-1
V: TRBV27
CDR3: CASSRYNEQFF
DNA: TGTGCCAGTTCTAGGTACAATGAGCAGTTCTTC

size: NA
D: NA
J: TRBJ2-1
V: TRBV3-1
CDR3: CASSQGDAGQFF
DNA: TGTGCCAGCAGCCAGGGGGACGCCGGGCAGTTCTTC

size: large
D: TRBD2
J: TRBJ2-3
V: TRBV7-2
CDR3: CASSSLAAQGDTQYF
DNA: TGTGCCAGCAGCTCCCTAGCGGCCCAAGGGGATACGCAGTATTTT

size: medium-sized
D: NA
J: TRBJ2-1
V: TRBV10-3
CDR3: CAISDRGGTGTSGQFF
DNA: TGTGCCATCAGTGACCGCGGGGGGACAGGTACCTCTGGGCAGTTCTTC

size: NA
D: NA
J: TRBJ2-1
V: TRBV11-2
CDR3: CASSSDRNPPLEQFF
DNA: TGTGCCAGCAGCTCGGACCGAAATCCCCCCCTTGAGCAGTTCTTC

size: medium-sized
D: TRBD1
J: TRBJ1-2
V: TRBV5-1
CDR3: CASSRTGDYGYTF
DNA: TGCGCCAGCAGCCGGACAGGGGACTATGGCTACACCTTC

size: NA
D: TRBD2
J: TRBJ2-7
V: TRBV12-3/TRBV12-4
CDR3: CASSFTSGSSYEQYF
DNA: TGTGCCAGCAGCTTCACTAGCGGGAGCTCCTACGAGCAGTACTTC

size: few
D: TRBD2
J: TRBJ2-5
V: TRBV5-6
CDR3: CASSWTSFETQYF
DNA: TGTGCCAGCAGCTGGACTAGTTTCGAGACCCAGTACTTC

size: large
D: NA
J: TRBJ2-2
V: TRBV7-2
CDR3: CASSSTVEGTGELFF
DNA: TGTGCCAGCAGCTCCACCGTGGAGGGCACCGGGGAGCTGTTTTTT

size: NA
D: NA
J: TRBJ2-7
V: TRBV6-2/TRBV6-3
CDR3: CASRSGGDGQYF
DNA: TGTGCCAGCAGGTCTGGGGGCGATGGGCAGTACTTC

size: few
D: NA
J: TRBJ1-5
V: TRBV28
CDR3: CASSGRAQPQHF
DNA: TGTGCCAGCAGCGGGAGGGCTCAGCCCCAGCATTTT

size: few
D: TRBD2
J: TRBJ2-7
V: TRBV10-3
CDR3: CAISGLAGAEQYF
DNA: TGTGCCATCAGCGGGCTAGCGGGAGCCGAGCAGTACTTC

size: medium-sized
D: TRBD2
J: TRBJ2-2
V: TRBV5-1
CDR3: CASSFSGANTGELFF
DNA: TGCGCCAGCAGCTTTAGCGGGGCGAACACCGGGGAGCTGTTTTTT

size: NA
D: NA
J: TRBJ2-7
V: TRBV6-2/TRBV6-3
CDR3: CASSYSDSYEQYF
DNA: TGTGCCAGCAGTTACTCCGACAGCTACGAGCAGTACTTC

size: medium-sized
D: TRBD2
J: TRBJ2-2
V: TRBV5-4
CDR3: CASSLEAGAGGELFF
DNA: TGTGCCAGCAGCTTGGAAGCGGGAGCCGGCGGGGAGCTGTTTTTT

size: medium-sized
D: NA
J: TRBJ2-1
V: TRBV18
CDR3: CASSPFLGDEQFF
DNA: TGTGCCAGCTCACCATTCCTGGGAGATGAGCAGTTCTTC

size: few
D: NA
J: TRBJ2-3
V: TRBV7-9
CDR3: CASSSYLTDTQYF
DNA: TGTGCCAGCAGCTCCTACCTCACAGATACGCAGTATTTT

size: NA
D: NA
J: TRBJ2-7
V: TRBV5-5
CDR3: CASSSNLHGYEQYF
DNA: TGTGCCAGCAGCTCAAACTTGCACGGCTACGAGCAGTACTTC

size: NA
D: NA
J: TRBJ2-1
V: TRBV24-1
CDR3: CATSDPRPSMGDEQFF
DNA: TGTGCCACCAGTGACCCACGACCGTCAATGGGGGATGAGCAGTTCTTC

size: NA
D: TRBD1
J: TRBJ2-4
V: TRBV27
CDR3: CASSPMDRVCLDIQYF
DNA: TGTGCCAGCAGTCCTATGGACAGGGTTTGCCTAGACATTCAGTACTTC

size: NA
D: NA
J: TRBJ2-3
V: TRBV24-1
CDR3: CATSDPGLTFTDTQYF
DNA: TGTGCCACCAGTGACCCGGGACTGACATTCACAGATACGCAGTATTTT

size: NA
D: NA
J: TRBJ2-7
V: TRBV30
CDR3: CAWSWSGYEQYF
DNA: TGTGCCTGGAGTTGGTCAGGCTACGAGCAGTACTTC

size: NA
D: TRBD1
J: TRBJ2-7
V: TRBV7-2
CDR3: CASSPRTGGYEQYF
DNA: TGTGCCAGCAGCCCCAGGACAGGGGGCTACGAGCAGTACTTC

size: NA
D: NA
J: TRBJ2-3
V: TRBV18
CDR3: CASSQGDTQYF
DNA: TGTGCCAGCTCACAAGGAGATACGCAGTATTTT

size: medium-sized
D: TRBD2
J: TRBJ2-3
V: TRBV7-2
CDR3: CASSSSGSLADTQYF
DNA: TGTGCCAGCAGCTCCAGCGGGAGTCTCGCAGATACGCAGTATTTT

size: few
D: NA
J: TRBJ2-3
V: TRBV7-2
CDR3: CASSLAGGITDTQYF
DNA: TGTGCCAGCAGCTTAGCGGGAGGTATCACAGATACGCAGTATTTT

size: medium-sized
D: NA
J: TRBJ2-1
V: TRBV3-1
CDR3: CASSQVGGRNEQFF
DNA: TGTGCCAGCAGCCAAGTGGGGGGAAGGAATGAGCAGTTCTTC

size: large
D: NA
J: TRBJ2-3
V: TRBV29-1
CDR3: CSVVGGFTDTQYF
DNA: TGCAGCGTGGTAGGAGGCTTCACAGATACGCAGTATTTT

size: NA
D: NA
J: TRBJ2-3
V: TRBV28
CDR3: CASSLPQGRTDTQYF
DNA: TGTGCCAGCAGTTTACCACAGGGTAGAACAGATACGCAGTATTTT

size: few
D: NA
J: TRBJ1-3
V: TRBV28
CDR3: CASSSTAGNTIYF
DNA: TGTGCCAGCAGTTCGACGGCCGGAAACACCATATATTTT

size: few
D: NA
J: TRBJ2-7
V: TRBV19
CDR3: CASSNRAESYEQYF
DNA: TGTGCCAGTAGTAACCGGGCCGAATCCTACGAGCAGTACTTC